These 15 T cell receptor beta chains came from one sample sequenced in a study of cytomegalovirus exposure and HLA in healthy donors. 60 Vbeta and 13 Jbeta primers were used in PCR. The assay was immunoSEQ multiplex PCR, and TCRdb's table has in-frame clones only and misses some. The data contain 180,000 or so clones, approximately 80% of them singletons. The sequenced sample was PBMCs. These receptors were collected from a woman in her forties or fifties in good health and CMV-seropositive.

This clone was counted between two and nine times. J is TRBJ2-1 and V is TRBV28; 12 bases are shared with TRBD2. V lost 10 bases to trimming and J lost 8 bases; unmatched junction nucleotides: 15. Germline V lookup: CDR1 MDHEN, CDR2 SYDVKM. This CDR3 has 16 residues. CDR3 sequence: CATHTALAGGSDEQFF. The CDR3 DNA is TGTGCCACCCACACCGCTCTAGCGGGAGGGAGCGATGAGCAGTTCTTC.

This chain links TRBV6-5 with TRBJ2-3, with a tentative D call TRBD2 (6 bases). V lost 7 bases to trimming and J lost 5 bases, with 13 bases between them. The CDR3 runs to 13 residues. Germline V lookup: CDR1 MNHEY, CDR2 SVGAGI. The CDR3 region has the DNA TGTGCCAGCAAAGGCGGGATGGGAGATACGCAGTATTTT. This encodes CASKGGMGDTQYF.

V and J are TRBV11-2 and TRBJ2-1; TRBD2 aligns across 8 bases. The CDR3 runs to 15 residues. Germline V gene data show CDR1 as SGHAT and CDR2 as FQNNGV. With 1 base clipped from V and 7 bases from J, the junction kept 6 bases outside the gene matches. The DNA of the CDR3 is TGTGCCAGCAGCTTAGTAGCGGGACCCCGAAATGAGCAGTTCTTC. Translated, it gives CASSLVAGPRNEQFF.

This clone was detected only a few times. The gene calls are TRBV5-6 and TRBJ2-5; 8 bases align to TRBD2. Germline lookup yields CDR1 SGHDT and CDR2 YYEEEE. The CDR3 runs to 15 residues. Losses at the gene ends were 7 bases for V and 2 bases for J; bases not matched to a gene: 10. The CDR3 DNA follows: TGTGCCAGCCTCTCAGGTAGCGGGGATCAAGAGACCCAGTACTTC. Translation: CASLSGSGDQETQYF.

The chain carries TRBV9 and TRBJ2-2; D remains unclear. The V end was cut by 1 base, the J end by 3 bases, with 13 bases between. This CDR3 has 16 residues. Per the germline V gene, CDR1 is SGDLS and CDR2 is YYNGEE. CDR3 bases: TGTGCCAGCAGCGTAAGAGATACGCCTGACACCGGGGAGCTGTTTTTT. Translation: CASSVRDTPDTGELFF.

The chain carries TRBV6-1 and TRBJ1-5; possible D gene TRBD1, 6 bases. This CDR3 has 13 amino acids. With 5 bases removed from V and 4 bases from J, the gap between germline ends came to 9 bases. From germline, CDR1 is MNHNS and CDR2 SASEGT. CDR3 region: CASSSDRNQPQHF. The CDR3 nucleotides are TGTGCCAGCAGTTCCGACAGGAATCAGCCCCAGCATTTT.

The chain recombines TRBV7-2 with TRBJ2-7; 9 bases match TRBD1. Germline-derived CDR1 and CDR2 are SGHTA and FQGNSA. V shed 3 bases, J shed 1 base, and the junction held 1 base outside the gene matches. The CDR3 runs 14 residues. The CDR3 loop reads CASSFGTGSYEQYF. DNA for the CDR3: TGTGCCAGCAGCTTCGGGACAGGGTCCTACGAGCAGTACTTC.

V usage is TRBV7-2 and J usage is TRBJ2-2; TRBD2 aligns across 12 bases. The CDR3 consists of 16 residues. CDR1 is SGHTA, CDR2 FQGNSA, per germline. The trim removed 5 bases at V and 4 bases at J, leaving 5 bases unmatched. The DNA of the CDR3 is TGTGCCAGCAGCGTCCTGACTAGCGGGGGCACCGGGGAGCTGTTTTTT. Protein sequence: CASSVLTSGGTGELFF. Based on the CDR3 plus reference TRBV7-2 and TRBJ2-2, the full variable domain is GAGVSQSPSNKVTEKGKDVELRCDPISGHTALYWYRQSLGQGLEFLIYFQGNSAPDKSGLPSDRFSAERTGGSVSTLTIQRTQQEDSAVYLCASSVLTSGGTGELFFGEGSRLTVL.

V is TRBV27 and J is TRBJ2-7; D ambiguous. In germline, CDR1 is MNHEY, CDR2 SMNVEV (reference sequence). Deletions cut 3 bases from V and 0 bases from J, with 9 bases between. The CDR3 totals 14 residues. CDR3 DNA sequence: TGTGCCAGCAGTTTCGGCAGGTCCTCCTACGAGCAGTACTTC. This sequence encodes CASSFGRSSYEQYF.

The chain recombines TRBV7-2 with TRBJ2-1; 8 nucleotides line up with TRBD2. The CDR3 loop spans 17 amino acids. With 4 bases clipped from V and 2 bases from J, the junction kept 10 bases outside the gene matches. Germline V CDR1 and CDR2: SGHTA, FQGNSA. In DNA, the CDR3 is TGTGCCAGCAGCTACGGGATAGCGGGACAAACCTACAATGAGCAGTTCTTC. Translated, it gives CASSYGIAGQTYNEQFF.

This clone has just a few counts. The chain joins TRBV27 to TRBJ2-7, with TRBD1 identical over 9 bases. Trimming at V came to 6 bases and at J to 4 bases, leaving 10 bases not matched to a gene. Per germline, CDR1 MNHEY and CDR2 SMNVEV (reference sequence). The CDR3 contains 15 residues. The CDR3 protein is CASSRRPGQGYEQYF. CDR3 DNA: TGTGCCAGCAGCCGAAGGCCGGGACAGGGATACGAGCAGTACTTC.

The chain combines TRBV4-1 with TRBJ2-1, with 7 bases aligning to TRBD2. The V gene end was trimmed by 0 bases and the J gene end by 11 bases; junction bases not matched to a gene: 13. The CDR3 consists of 16 residues. The germline V gene encodes CDR1 MGHRA and CDR2 YSYEKL. CDR3 in DNA: TGCGCCAGCAGCCAAGATTGGTCGGGGAGCGGGACTAAGCAGTTCTTC. Translated, it gives CASSQDWSGSGTKQFF.

Of note for this clone: The CDR3 ends on some other residue instead of the conserved phenylalanine or tryptophan, so this is likely a read error. It is unclear where the CDR3 begins or ends on the DNA, so no DNA is shown, and the CDR3 is as TCRdb lists it. The J gene is TRBJ2-6, the V gene TRBV4-2; the table assigns TRBD1, which was not confirmed against the DNA. The CDR3 length equals 8 residues, ends included. Germline V lookup: CDR1 LGHNA, CDR2 YNFKEQ. The CDR3 here is CASSQERQ.

This rearrangement joins TRBV19 to TRBJ1-1; no definite D call. There are 13 residues in the CDR3. The V end lost 3 bases, the J end lost 2 bases, and 7 bases lay between the germline ends. Looked up from germline, CDR1 is LNHDA and CDR2 is SQIVND (reference sequence). The CDR3 coding sequence is TGTGCCAGTAGTATGGGCGAAAACACTGAAGCTTTCTTT. Amino acids: CASSMGENTEAFF.

V is TRBV29-1 and J is TRBJ1-5; D is possibly TRBD1 (6 bases). Germline loops: CDR1 SQVTM, CDR2 ANQGSEA. V gave up 7 bases and J gave up 8 bases, with 18 bases separating them. This CDR3 has 13 residues. CDR3 in amino acids: CSATPSAGEPQHF. The CDR3 nucleotides are TGCAGCGCCACCCCCTCCGCAGGGGAGCCCCAGCATTTT.